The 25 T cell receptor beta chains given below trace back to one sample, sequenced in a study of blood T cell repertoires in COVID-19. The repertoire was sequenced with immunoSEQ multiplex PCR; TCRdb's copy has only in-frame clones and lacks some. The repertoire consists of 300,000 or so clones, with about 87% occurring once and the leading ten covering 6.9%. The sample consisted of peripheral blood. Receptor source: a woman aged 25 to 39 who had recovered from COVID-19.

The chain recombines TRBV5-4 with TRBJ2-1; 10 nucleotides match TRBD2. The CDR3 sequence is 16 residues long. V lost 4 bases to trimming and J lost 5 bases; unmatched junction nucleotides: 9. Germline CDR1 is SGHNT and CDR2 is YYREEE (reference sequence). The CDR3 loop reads CASSPSGGAVHNEQFF. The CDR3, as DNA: TGTGCCAGCAGCCCGAGCGGGGGGGCGGTTCACAATGAGCAGTTCTTC.

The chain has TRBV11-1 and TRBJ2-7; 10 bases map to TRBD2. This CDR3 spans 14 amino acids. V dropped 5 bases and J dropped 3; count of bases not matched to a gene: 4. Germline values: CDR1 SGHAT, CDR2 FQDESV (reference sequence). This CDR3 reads CASSITSGVYEQYF. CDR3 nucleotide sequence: TGTGCCAGCAGCATAACTAGCGGGGTCTACGAGCAGTACTTC.

Here the CDR3 reads CASHPSSYNEQFF. Here the CDR3 DNA reads TGTGCCAGTCACCCTAGCTCCTACAATGAGCAGTTCTTC. The chain joins TRBV12-3 or TRBV12-4 to TRBJ2-1; D unresolved. V lost 9 bases and J 0 bases, leaving 9 bases between the germline ends. This CDR3 spans 13 amino acids.

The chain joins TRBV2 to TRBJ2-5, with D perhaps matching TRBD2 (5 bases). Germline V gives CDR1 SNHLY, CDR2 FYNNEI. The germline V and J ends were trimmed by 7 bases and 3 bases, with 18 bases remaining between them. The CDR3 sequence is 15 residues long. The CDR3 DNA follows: TGTGCCAGCAACTTGAACCCGGGGATGGAAGAGACCCAGTACTTC. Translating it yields CASNLNPGMEETQYF.

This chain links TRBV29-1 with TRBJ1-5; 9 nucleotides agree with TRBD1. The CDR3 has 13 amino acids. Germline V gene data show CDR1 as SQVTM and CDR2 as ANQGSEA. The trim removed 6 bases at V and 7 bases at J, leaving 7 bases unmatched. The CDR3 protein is CSVRTGENQPQHF. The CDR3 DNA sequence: TGCAGCGTGCGGACAGGGGAGAACCAGCCCCAGCATTTT.

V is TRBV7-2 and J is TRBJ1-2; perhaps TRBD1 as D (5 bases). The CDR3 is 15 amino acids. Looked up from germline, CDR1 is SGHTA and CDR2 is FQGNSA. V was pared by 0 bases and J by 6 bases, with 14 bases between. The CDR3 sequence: CASSLARQGLHGYTF. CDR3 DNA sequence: TGTGCCAGCAGCTTAGCCAGGCAGGGCTTGCATGGCTACACCTTC.

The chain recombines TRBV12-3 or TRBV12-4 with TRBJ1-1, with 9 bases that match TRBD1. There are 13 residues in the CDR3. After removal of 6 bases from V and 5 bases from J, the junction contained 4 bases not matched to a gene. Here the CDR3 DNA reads TGTGCCAGCAGGCGACAGGGGGGGACTGAAGCTTTCTTT. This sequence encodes CASRRQGGTEAFF.

The CDR3: CASIGWAGELFF. The CDR3 coding sequence is TGTGCCAGCATCGGGTGGGCCGGGGAGCTGTTTTTT. V gene TRBV6-5 combines with J gene TRBJ2-2; D not resolved. Germline V gene lookup returns CDR1 MNHEY and CDR2 SVGAGI. V was pared by 7 bases and J by 6 bases, with 9 bases between. The CDR3 runs to 12 residues.

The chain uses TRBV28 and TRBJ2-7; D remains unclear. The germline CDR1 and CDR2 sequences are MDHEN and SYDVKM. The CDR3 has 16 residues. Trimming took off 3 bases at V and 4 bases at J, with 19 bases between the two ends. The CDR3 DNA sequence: TGTGCCAGCAGTTTGCCCCCTTCGACGGCAGGTTACGAGCAGTACTTC. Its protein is CASSLPPSTAGYEQYF.

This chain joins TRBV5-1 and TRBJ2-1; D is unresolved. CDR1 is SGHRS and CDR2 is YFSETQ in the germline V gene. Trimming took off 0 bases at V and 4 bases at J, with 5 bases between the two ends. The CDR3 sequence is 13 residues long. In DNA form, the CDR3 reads TGCGCCAGCAGCTTGGCCTTGTACAATGAGCAGTTCTTC. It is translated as CASSLALYNEQFF.

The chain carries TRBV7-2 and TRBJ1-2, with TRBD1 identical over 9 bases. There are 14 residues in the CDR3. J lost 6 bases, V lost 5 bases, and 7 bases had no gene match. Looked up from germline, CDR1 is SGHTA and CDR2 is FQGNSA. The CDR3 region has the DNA TGTGCCAGCAGCGGGACAGGGTCGGTGCATGGCTACACCTTC. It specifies CASSGTGSVHGYTF.

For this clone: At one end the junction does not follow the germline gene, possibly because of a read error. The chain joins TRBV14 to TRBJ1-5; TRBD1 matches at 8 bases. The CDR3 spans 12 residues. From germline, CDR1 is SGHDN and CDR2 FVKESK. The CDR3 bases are TGTGCCAGCAGCCAAGGGACAGGGACAAGGTCTTTT. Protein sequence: CASSQGTGTRSF.

CDR3 protein: CASSQRILSGGGGDTQYF. The CDR3 region has the DNA TGCGCCAGCAGCCAAAGGATACTTAGCGGGGGGGGAGGAGATACGCAGTATTTT. The rearrangement joins TRBV4-3 to TRBJ2-3, with TRBD2 matching 11 bases. This CDR3 is 18 amino acids long. Trimming at V came to 2 bases and at J to 5 bases, leaving 12 bases not matched to a gene. Germline V lookup: CDR1 LGHNA, CDR2 YSLEER.

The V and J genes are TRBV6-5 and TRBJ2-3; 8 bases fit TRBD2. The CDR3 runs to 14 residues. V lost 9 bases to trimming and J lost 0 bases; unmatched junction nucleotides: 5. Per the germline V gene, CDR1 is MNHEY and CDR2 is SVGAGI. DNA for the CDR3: TGTGCCAGTCGGGGGGGTCAAAGCACAGATACGCAGTATTTT. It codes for CASRGGQSTDTQYF.

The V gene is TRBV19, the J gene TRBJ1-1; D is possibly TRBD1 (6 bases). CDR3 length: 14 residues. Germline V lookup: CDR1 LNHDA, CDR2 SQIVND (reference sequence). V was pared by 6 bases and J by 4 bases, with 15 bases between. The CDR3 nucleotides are TGTGCCAGTAGAGAAACAGGGAAAGGCACTGAAGCTTTCTTT. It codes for CASRETGKGTEAFF.

CDR3 DNA sequence: TGTGCCAGCAGACGTGGACAGGGGGCGGGCGAGCAGTACTTC. This codes for CASRRGQGAGEQYF. V is TRBV6-5 and J is TRBJ2-7; 11 positions match TRBD1. This CDR3 is 14 amino acids long. The junction had 7 bases not matched to a gene; V was cut back by 6 bases and J by 6 bases. Germline CDR1 and CDR2: MNHEY and SVGAGI.

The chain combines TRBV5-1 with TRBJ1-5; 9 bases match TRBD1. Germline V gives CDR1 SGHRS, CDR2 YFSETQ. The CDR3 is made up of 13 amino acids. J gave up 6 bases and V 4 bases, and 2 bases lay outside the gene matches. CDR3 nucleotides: TGCGCCAGCAGCACGGGACAGGGTCAGCCCCAGCATTTT. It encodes CASSTGQGQPQHF. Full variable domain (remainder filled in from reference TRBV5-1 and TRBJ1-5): KAGVTQTPRYLIKTRGQQVTLSCSPISGHRSVSWYQQTPGQGLQFLFEYFSETQRNKGNFPGRFSGRQFSNSRSEMNVSTLELGDSALYLCASSTGQGQPQHFGDGTRLSIL.

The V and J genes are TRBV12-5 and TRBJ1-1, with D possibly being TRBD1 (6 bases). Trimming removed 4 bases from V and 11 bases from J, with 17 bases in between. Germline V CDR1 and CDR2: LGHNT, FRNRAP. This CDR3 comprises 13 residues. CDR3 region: CASGSEVGGLAFF. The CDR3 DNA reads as TGTGCTAGTGGTTCCGAGGTGGGGGGGCTCGCTTTCTTT.

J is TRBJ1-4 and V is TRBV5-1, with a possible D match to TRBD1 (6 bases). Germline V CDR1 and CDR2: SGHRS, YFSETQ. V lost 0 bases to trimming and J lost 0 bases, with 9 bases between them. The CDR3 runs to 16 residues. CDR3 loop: CASSLGTAATNEKLFF. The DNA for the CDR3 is TGCGCCAGCAGCTTGGGGACAGCTGCAACTAATGAAAAACTGTTTTTT.

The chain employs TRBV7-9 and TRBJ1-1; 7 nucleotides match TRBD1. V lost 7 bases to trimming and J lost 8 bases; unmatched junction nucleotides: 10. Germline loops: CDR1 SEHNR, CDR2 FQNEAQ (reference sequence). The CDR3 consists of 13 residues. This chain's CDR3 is CASIKTQGKEAFF. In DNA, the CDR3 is TGTGCCAGCATCAAAACACAGGGGAAGGAAGCTTTCTTT.

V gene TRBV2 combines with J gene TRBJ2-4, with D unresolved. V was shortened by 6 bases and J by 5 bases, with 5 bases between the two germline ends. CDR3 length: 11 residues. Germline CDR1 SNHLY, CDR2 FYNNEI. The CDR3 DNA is TGTGCCAGCAGCGGAGAAAACATTCAGTACTTC. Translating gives CASSGENIQYF.

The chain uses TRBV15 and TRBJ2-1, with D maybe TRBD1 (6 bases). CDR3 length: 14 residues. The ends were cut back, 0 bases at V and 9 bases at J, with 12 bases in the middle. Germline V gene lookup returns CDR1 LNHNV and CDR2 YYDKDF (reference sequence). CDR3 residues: CATSRDLGAGEQFF. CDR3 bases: TGTGCCACCAGCAGAGATTTGGGGGCCGGTGAGCAGTTCTTC.

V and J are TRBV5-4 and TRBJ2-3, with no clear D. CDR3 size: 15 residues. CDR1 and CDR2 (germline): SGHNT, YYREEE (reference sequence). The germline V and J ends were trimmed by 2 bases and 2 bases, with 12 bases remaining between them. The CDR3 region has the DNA TGTGCCAGCAGCTTACTCCCCCTCAACACAGATACGCAGTATTTT. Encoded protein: CASSLLPLNTDTQYF.

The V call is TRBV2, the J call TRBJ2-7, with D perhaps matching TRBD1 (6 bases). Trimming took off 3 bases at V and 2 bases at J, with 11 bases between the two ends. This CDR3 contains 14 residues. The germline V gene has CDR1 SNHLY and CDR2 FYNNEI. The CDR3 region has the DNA TGTGCCAGCAGTGATCAGGGGAGCACCTACGAGCAGTACTTC. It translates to CASSDQGSTYEQYF.

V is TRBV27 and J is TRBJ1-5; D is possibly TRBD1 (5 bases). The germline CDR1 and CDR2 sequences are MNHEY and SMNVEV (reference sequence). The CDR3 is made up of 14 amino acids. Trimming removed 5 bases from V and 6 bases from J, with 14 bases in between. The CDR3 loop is CASSPTAGFQPQHF. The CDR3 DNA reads TGTGCCAGCAGTCCGACCGCAGGGTTTCAGCCCCAGCATTTT.